These 18 T cell receptor beta chains came from one sample sequenced in a study of blood T cell repertoires in COVID-19. Assay: immunoSEQ multiplex PCR; the TCRdb copy retains only in-frame clones and omits some. The table shows about 130,000 clones, with about 89% occurring only once. The sequencing sample was made of peripheral blood. Receptor source: a woman aged 60-70 years with acute or convalescent COVID-19.

This chain joins TRBV5-1 and TRBJ2-1; D possibly corresponds to TRBD2 (6 bases). Germline CDR1 is SGHRS and CDR2 is YFSETQ. V dropped 4 bases and J dropped 7 bases, with 18 bases sitting between them. The CDR3 consists of 15 residues. CDR3 residues: CASSLSGGNTNEQFF. The CDR3, as DNA: TGCGCCAGCAGCCTGTCTGGCGGGAATACGAATGAGCAGTTCTTC.

This clone was seen a single time. The V call is TRBV19, the J call TRBJ2-2; TRBD2 aligns across 12 bases. Looked up from germline, CDR1 is LNHDA and CDR2 is SQIVND (reference sequence). This CDR3 contains 19 residues. The ends lost 3 bases at V and 3 bases at J; junction bases unmatched: 11. CDR3 nucleotides: TGTGCCAGTAGTATCGAGCGGACTAGCGGGATAGGGGACACCGGGGAGCTGTTTTTT. Its protein product is CASSIERTSGIGDTGELFF.

The J gene is TRBJ2-1, the V gene TRBV27; no clear D gene. V dropped 5 bases and J dropped 4 bases, with 3 bases sitting between them. The CDR3 sequence is 11 residues long. The germline CDR1 and CDR2 sequences are MNHEY and SMNVEV (reference sequence). The CDR3 bases are TGTGCCAGCAGTCAATACAATGAGCAGTTCTTC. This gives the protein CASSQYNEQFF.

The chain links TRBV9 to TRBJ2-3, with 15 nucleotides matching TRBD2. V was pared by 3 bases and J by 3 bases, with 5 bases of the junction left unmatched. CDR3 size: 17 residues. Germline V gene data show CDR1 as SGDLS and CDR2 as YYNGEE. The chain's CDR3 is CASSAHGLAGGTDTQYF. The CDR3 nucleotides read TGTGCCAGCAGCGCTCATGGACTAGCGGGGGGGACAGATACGCAGTATTTT.

This clone was counted once. This rearrangement joins TRBV24-1 to TRBJ1-2; D ambiguous. The germline CDR1 and CDR2 sequences are KGHDR and SFDVKD. Trimming removed 1 base at V and 2 bases at J, with 7 bases between. This CDR3 contains 14 residues. CDR3: CATSDFGQNYGYTF. The CDR3 DNA is TGTGCCACCAGTGATTTTGGCCAGAACTATGGCTACACCTTC.

The chain employs TRBV19 and TRBJ1-2, with 7 bases lining up with TRBD1. V was clipped by 3 bases and J by 8 bases; unmatched bases: 12. This CDR3 has 15 amino acids. Germline values: CDR1 LNHDA, CDR2 SQIVND (reference sequence). DNA of the CDR3: TGTGCCAGTAGTATTAACCCCCCGAACAGGGGAGGCTACACCTTC. Its translation is CASSINPPNRGGYTF.

The J gene is TRBJ2-1, the V gene TRBV11-2; possibly TRBD1 for D (5 bases). There are 18 residues in the CDR3. CDR1 and CDR2 from the germline V gene are SGHAT and FQNNGV. V was clipped by 1 base and J by 3 bases, with 19 bases between them. The DNA for the CDR3 is TGTGCCAGCAGCTTAGCACCTCCGACAGTTTTCGTCTACAATGAGCAGTTCTTC. This encodes CASSLAPPTVFVYNEQFF.

The chain recombines TRBV5-1 with TRBJ2-7; 9 bases are shared with TRBD1. This CDR3 region has 15 residues. J lost 4 bases, V lost 4 bases, and 9 bases had no gene match. CDR1 is SGHRS and CDR2 is YFSETQ in the germline V gene. CDR3: CASSPGTGRIYEQYV. In DNA, the CDR3 is TGCGCCAGCAGCCCCGGGACAGGGAGGATATACGAGCAGTACGTC.

This clone appeared a few times. V usage is TRBV10-1 and J usage is TRBJ2-7; TRBD2 aligns across 8 bases. The CDR3 contains 13 residues. Looked up from germline, CDR1 is WNHNN and CDR2 is SYGVQD (reference sequence). DNA of the CDR3: TGCGCCAGCAGTGAGGCGGGGAGTCTAGCGGGCCTCGTC. Residues: CASSEAGSLAGLV.

This clone occurred once. This rearrangement joins TRBV4-1 to TRBJ1-3; tentatively, D is TRBD1 (5 bases). Looked up from germline, CDR1 is MGHRA and CDR2 is YSYEKL. V dropped 7 bases and J dropped 4 bases, with 20 bases sitting between them. CDR3 length equals 16 residues. The CDR3 DNA reads as TGCGCCAGCACTTTCACCACAGGCAGCCTCGGAAACACCATATATTTT. Translation gives CASTFTTGSLGNTIYF.

V gene TRBV19 combines with J gene TRBJ1-3; possibly TRBD1 for D (6 bases). The CDR3 is 15 residues long. CDR1 is LNHDA, CDR2 SQIVND, per germline (reference sequence). The ends were cut back, 4 bases at V and 0 bases at J, with 10 bases in the middle. CDR3 residues: CASSRPDSSGNTIYF. Here the CDR3 DNA reads TGTGCCAGTAGTAGGCCGGACAGCTCTGGAAACACCATATATTTT.

The rearrangement uses TRBV19 and TRBJ2-1; 7 bases align to TRBD1. CDR1 and CDR2 from the germline V gene are LNHDA and SQIVND (reference sequence). The CDR3 runs 15 residues. The V and J ends lost 1 base and 4 bases, in that order; junction bases with no gene match: 4. The CDR3: CASSIGTGLYNEQFF. The CDR3 coding sequence is TGTGCCAGTAGTATAGGGACAGGTCTATACAATGAGCAGTTCTTC.

J is TRBJ1-2 and V is TRBV28; possibly TRBD1 for D (5 bases). The CDR3 is 16 residues long. Germline loops: CDR1 MDHEN, CDR2 SYDVKM. The germline V and J ends were trimmed by 0 bases and 3 bases, with 14 bases remaining between them. The DNA for the CDR3 is TGTGCCAGCAGTTTATGGGCAGGGACTTTGGACTATGGCTACACCTTC. Protein product: CASSLWAGTLDYGYTF.

The chain links TRBV3-1 (or the pseudogene TRBV3-2) to TRBJ2-2; TRBD2 matches 11 bases. The CDR3 is 15 residues long. Looked up from germline, CDR1 is LGHDT and CDR2 is YNNKEL (reference sequence). The V gene end was trimmed by 7 bases and the J gene end by 7 bases; junction bases not matched to a gene: 8. This CDR3 is CASTQLAGGGGELFF. The CDR3 coding sequence is TGTGCCAGCACCCAGCTAGCGGGAGGTGGCGGGGAGCTGTTTTTT.

The chain employs TRBV6-5 and TRBJ2-7, with a possible D match to TRBD1 (5 bases). There are 13 residues in the CDR3. The V gene's germline CDR1 is MNHEY and CDR2 SVGAGI. Between the trimmed V and J ends, which lost 0 bases and 5 bases, there was a span of 8 bases. CDR3 sequence: CASSYSSRDEQYF. DNA of the CDR3: TGTGCCAGCAGTTACTCGAGCAGGGACGAGCAGTACTTC.

The chain has TRBV28 and TRBJ2-3, with TRBD1 matching 9 bases. Germline V gives CDR1 MDHEN, CDR2 SYDVKM. V lost 2 bases to trimming and J lost 4 bases; unmatched junction nucleotides: 7. This CDR3 spans 16 amino acids. DNA for the CDR3: TGTGCCAGCAGTTTAACGACAGGGGGTAACGCAGATACGCAGTATTTT. Protein product: CASSLTTGGNADTQYF.

This clone has a handful of counts. The chain combines TRBV15 with TRBJ1-3, with a possible D match to TRBD1 (6 bases). Per the germline V gene, CDR1 is LNHNV and CDR2 is YYDKDF (reference sequence). V was shortened by 0 bases and J by 0 bases, with 9 bases between the two germline ends. The CDR3 is 16 residues long. CDR3 in amino acids: CATSRDIQGSGNTIYF. In DNA form, the CDR3 reads TGTGCCACCAGCAGAGATATACAGGGCTCTGGAAACACCATATATTTT.

J is TRBJ1-1 and V is TRBV11-3; D is uncertain. The V and J ends lost 5 bases and 4 bases respectively, with 11 bases between them. The CDR3 is 13 residues long. Germline-derived CDR1 and CDR2 are SGHNT and YENEEA. The CDR3 sequence: CASSPMPGTEAFF. In nucleotides, the CDR3 is TGTGCCAGCAGCCCCATGCCGGGCACTGAAGCTTTCTTT.